This T cell receptor (beta chain) was identified in a study of cytomegalovirus exposure and HLA in healthy donors. The germline gives CDR1 LNHDA, CDR2 SQIVND (reference sequence). Trimming removed 11 bases from V and 2 bases from J, with 22 bases in between. This CDR3 has 15 amino acids. It was with 60 Vbeta and 13 Jbeta primers that the PCR ran. Repertoires were generated with immunoSEQ multiplex PCR, while TCRdb's copy carries only in-frame clones and drops some. The sample includes under 140,000 clones, around four fifths of them seen just once. The sequence came from a man aged 25-45 years in good health and CMV-seropositive. This chain links TRBV19 with TRBJ2-7; D may be TRBD1 (5 bases). The source material was PBMCs. The CDR3 loop is CAGHPRVEDTYEQYF. The CDR3 DNA reads as TGTGCCGGCCACCCCAGGGTTGAGGATACCTACGAGCAGTACTTC.